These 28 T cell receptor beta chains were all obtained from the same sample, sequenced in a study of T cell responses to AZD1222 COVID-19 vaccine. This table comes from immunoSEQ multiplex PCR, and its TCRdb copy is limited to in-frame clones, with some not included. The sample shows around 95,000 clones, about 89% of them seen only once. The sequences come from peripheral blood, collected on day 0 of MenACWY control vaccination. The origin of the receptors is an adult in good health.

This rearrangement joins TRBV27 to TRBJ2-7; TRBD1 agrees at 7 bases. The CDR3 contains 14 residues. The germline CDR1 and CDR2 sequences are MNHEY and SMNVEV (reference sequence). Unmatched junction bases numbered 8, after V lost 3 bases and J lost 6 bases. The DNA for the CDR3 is TGTGCCAGCAGTTTCAGTGACAGGGCGTCCGAGCAGTACTTC. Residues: CASSFSDRASEQYF.

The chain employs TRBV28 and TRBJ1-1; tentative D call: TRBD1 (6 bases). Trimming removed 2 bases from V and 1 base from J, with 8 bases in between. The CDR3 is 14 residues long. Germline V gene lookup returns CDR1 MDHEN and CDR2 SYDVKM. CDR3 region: CASSLGGANTEAFF. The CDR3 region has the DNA TGTGCCAGCAGTTTAGGGGGGGCGAACACTGAAGCTTTCTTT.

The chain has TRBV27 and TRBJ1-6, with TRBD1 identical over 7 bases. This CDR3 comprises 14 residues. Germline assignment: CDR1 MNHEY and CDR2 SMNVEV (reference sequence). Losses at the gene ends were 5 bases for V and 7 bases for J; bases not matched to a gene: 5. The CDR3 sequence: CASSRDRGNSPLHF. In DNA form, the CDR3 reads TGTGCCAGCAGTAGGGACAGAGGGAATTCACCCCTCCACTTT.

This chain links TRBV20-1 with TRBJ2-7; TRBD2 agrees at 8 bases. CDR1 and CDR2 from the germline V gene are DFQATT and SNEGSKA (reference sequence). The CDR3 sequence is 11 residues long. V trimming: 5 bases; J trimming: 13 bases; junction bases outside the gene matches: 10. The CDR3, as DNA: TGCAGTGCTTGGTTAGGGACTAGGAGTTACTTC. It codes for CSAWLGTRSYF.

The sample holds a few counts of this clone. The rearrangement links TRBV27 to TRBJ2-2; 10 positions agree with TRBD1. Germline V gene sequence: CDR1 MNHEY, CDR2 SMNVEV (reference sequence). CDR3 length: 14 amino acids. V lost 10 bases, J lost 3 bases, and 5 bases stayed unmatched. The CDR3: CATQTGGDTGELFF. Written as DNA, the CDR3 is TGTGCCACCCAGACAGGGGGCGACACCGGGGAGCTGTTTTTT.

The CDR3 is CASSPSGTNEKLFF. The DNA for the CDR3 is TGTGCCAGCAGCCCGTCAGGGACTAATGAAAAACTGTTTTTT. This sequence joins TRBV3-1 (or the pseudogene TRBV3-2) and TRBJ1-4; TRBD1 is a possible D gene (5 bases). The CDR3 is made up of 14 amino acids. Germline assignment: CDR1 LGHDT and CDR2 YNNKEL (reference sequence). V lost 4 bases, J lost 2 bases, and 8 bases lay in between.

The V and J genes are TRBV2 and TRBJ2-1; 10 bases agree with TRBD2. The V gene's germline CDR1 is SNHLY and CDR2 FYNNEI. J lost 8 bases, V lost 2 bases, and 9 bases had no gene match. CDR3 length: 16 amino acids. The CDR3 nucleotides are TGTGCCAGCAGTGAACTACTAGCGGGGAGGGGCGATGAGCAGTTCTTC. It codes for CASSELLAGRGDEQFF.

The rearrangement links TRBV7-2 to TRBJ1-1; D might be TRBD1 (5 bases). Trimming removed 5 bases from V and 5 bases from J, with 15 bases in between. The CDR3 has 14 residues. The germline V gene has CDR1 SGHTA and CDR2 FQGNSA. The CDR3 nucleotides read TGTGCCAGCAGCGAGGGAGGGGCTTATACTGAAGCTTTCTTT. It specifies CASSEGGAYTEAFF. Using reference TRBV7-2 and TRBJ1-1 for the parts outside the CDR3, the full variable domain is GAGVSQSPSNKVTEKGKDVELRCDPISGHTALYWYRQSLGQGLEFLIYFQGNSAPDKSGLPSDRFSAERTGGSVSTLTIQRTQQEDSAVYLCASSEGGAYTEAFFGQGTRLTVV.

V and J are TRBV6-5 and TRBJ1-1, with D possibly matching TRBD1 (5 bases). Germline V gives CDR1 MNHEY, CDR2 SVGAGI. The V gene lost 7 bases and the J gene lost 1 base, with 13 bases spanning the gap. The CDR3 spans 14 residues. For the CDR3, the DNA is TGTGCCAGCAAGCGAGGGGACGCGAACACTGAAGCTTTCTTT. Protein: CASKRGDANTEAFF.

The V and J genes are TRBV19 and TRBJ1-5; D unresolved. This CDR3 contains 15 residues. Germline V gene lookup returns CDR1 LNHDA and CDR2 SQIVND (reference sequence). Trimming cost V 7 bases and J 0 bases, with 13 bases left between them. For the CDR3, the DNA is TGTGCCAGTAATGGGGTAGGTGGTAGCAATCAGCCCCAGCATTTT. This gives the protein CASNGVGGSNQPQHF.

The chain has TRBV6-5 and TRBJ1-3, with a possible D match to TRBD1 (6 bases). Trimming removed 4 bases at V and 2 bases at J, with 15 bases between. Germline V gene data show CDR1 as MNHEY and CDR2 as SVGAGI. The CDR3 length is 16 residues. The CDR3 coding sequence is TGTGCCAGCAGTTCCAGCCTACAGGGAGCTGGAAACACCATATATTTT. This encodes CASSSSLQGAGNTIYF.

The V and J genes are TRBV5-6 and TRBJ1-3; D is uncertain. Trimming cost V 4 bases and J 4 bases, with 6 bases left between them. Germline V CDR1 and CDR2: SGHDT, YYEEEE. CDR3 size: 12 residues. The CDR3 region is CASSGSGNTIYF. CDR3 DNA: TGTGCCAGCAGCGGTTCCGGAAACACCATATATTTT.

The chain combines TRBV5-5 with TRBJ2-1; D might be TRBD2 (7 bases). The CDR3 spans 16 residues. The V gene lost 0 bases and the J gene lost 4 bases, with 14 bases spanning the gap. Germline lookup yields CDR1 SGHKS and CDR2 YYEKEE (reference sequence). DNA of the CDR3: TGTGCCAGCAGCTTGGCCGGGGGGACAAAATACAATGAGCAGTTCTTC. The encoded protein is CASSLAGGTKYNEQFF.

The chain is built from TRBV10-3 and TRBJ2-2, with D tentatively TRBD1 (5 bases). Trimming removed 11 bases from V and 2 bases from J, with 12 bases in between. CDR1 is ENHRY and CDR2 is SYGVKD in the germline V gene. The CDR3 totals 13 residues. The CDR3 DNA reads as TGTGCCGCCGGCCAGGGCAACACCGGGGAGCTGTTTTTT. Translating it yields CAAGQGNTGELFF.

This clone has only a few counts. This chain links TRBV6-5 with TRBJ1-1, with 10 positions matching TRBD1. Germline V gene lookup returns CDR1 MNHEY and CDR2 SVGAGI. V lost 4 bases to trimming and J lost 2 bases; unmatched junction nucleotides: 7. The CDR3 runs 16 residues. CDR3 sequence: CASSSPRDRGNTEAFF. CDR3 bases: TGTGCCAGCAGTTCCCCGCGGGACAGGGGAAACACTGAAGCTTTCTTT.

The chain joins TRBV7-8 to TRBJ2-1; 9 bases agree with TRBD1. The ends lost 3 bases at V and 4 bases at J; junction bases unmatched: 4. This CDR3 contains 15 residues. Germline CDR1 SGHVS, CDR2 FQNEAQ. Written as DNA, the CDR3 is TGTGCCAGCAGCTTGAGGACAGGGGTATACAATGAGCAGTTCTTC. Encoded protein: CASSLRTGVYNEQFF.

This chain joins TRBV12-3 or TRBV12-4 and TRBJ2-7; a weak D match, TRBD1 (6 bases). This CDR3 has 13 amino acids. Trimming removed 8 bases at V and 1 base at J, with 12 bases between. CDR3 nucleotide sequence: TGTGCCAGCTGCAACAGGGAGTCCTACGAGCAGTACTTC. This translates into CASCNRESYEQYF.

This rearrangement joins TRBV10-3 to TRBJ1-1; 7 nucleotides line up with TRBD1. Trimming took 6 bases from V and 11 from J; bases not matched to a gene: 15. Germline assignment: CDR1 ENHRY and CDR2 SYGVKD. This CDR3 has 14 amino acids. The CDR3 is CAISRNSGGNDAFF. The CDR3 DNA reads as TGTGCCATCAGCCGAAACTCAGGGGGAAACGACGCTTTCTTT.

CDR3 loop: CASRVRGINEAFF. CDR3 DNA sequence: TGTGCCAGCAGAGTTCGGGGGATCAATGAAGCTTTCTTT. V is TRBV6-5 and J is TRBJ1-1; weak D call: TRBD1 (5 bases). The CDR3 spans 13 residues. Germline V lookup: CDR1 MNHEY, CDR2 SVGAGI. Trimming removed 6 bases at V and 7 bases at J, with 15 bases between.

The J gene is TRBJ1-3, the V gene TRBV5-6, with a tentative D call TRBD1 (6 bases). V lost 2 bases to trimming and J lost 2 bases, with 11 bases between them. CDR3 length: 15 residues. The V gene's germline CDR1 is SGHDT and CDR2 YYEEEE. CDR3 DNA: TGTGCCAGCAGCTTTCAGGGGATGGCTGGAAACACCATATATTTT. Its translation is CASSFQGMAGNTIYF.

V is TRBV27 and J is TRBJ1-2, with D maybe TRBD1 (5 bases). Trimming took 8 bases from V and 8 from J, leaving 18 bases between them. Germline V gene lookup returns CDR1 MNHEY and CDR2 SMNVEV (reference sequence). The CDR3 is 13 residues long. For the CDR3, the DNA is TGTGCCAGCGGCGGGCGGGACGATGGGGGCTACACCTTC. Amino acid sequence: CASGGRDDGGYTF.

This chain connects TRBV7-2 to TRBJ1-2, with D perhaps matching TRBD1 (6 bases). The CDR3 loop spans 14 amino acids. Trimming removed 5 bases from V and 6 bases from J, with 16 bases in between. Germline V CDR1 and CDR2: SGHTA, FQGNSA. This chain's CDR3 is CASSAPGAQNGYTF. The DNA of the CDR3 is TGTGCCAGCAGCGCCCCGGGGGCGCAGAATGGCTACACCTTC. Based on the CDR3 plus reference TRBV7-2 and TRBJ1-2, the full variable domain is GAGVSQSPSNKVTEKGKDVELRCDPISGHTALYWYRQSLGQGLEFLIYFQGNSAPDKSGLPSDRFSAERTGGSVSTLTIQRTQQEDSAVYLCASSAPGAQNGYTFGSGTRLTVV.

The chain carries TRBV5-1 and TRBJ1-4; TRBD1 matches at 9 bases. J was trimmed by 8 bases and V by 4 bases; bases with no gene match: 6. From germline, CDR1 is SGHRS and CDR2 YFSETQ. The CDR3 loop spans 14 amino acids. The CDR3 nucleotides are TGCGCCAGCAGCCCGGGGACAGGGTGGGAAAAACTGTTTTTT. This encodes CASSPGTGWEKLFF.

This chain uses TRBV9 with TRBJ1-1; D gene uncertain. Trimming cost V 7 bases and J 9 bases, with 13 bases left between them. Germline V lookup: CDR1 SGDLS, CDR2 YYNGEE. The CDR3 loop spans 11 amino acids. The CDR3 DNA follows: TGTGCCAGCGGAGCGGGAGGAAAAGCTTTCTTT. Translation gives CASGAGGKAFF.

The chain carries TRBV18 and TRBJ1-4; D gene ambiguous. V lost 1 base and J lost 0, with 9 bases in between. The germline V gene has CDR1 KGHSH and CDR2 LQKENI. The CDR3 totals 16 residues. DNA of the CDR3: TGTGCCAGCTCACCACGGCAGGCCGCAACTAATGAAAAACTGTTTTTT. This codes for CASSPRQAATNEKLFF.

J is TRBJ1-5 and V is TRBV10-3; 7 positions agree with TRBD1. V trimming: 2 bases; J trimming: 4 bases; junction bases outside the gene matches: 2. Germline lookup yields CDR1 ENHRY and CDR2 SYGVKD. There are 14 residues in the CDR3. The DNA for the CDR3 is TGTGCCATCAGTGAGGGGACAGATAATCAGCCCCAGCATTTT. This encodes CAISEGTDNQPQHF.

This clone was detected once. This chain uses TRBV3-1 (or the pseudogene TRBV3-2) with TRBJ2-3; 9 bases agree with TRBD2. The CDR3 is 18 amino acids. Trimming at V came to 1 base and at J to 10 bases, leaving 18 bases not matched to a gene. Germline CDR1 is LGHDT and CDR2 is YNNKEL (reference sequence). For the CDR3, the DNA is TGTGCCAGCAGCCAAGTCAGGTTGGCTAGCGGGAATATTTTTGCGCAGTATTTT. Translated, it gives CASSQVRLASGNIFAQYF.

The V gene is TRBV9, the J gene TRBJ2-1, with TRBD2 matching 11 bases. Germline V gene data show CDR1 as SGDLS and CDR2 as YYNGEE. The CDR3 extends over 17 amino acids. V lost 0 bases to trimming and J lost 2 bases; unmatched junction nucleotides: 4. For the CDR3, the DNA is TGTGCCAGCAGCGTAGGGATAGCGGGGGGGCCCTACAATGAGCAGTTCTTC. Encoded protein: CASSVGIAGGPYNEQFF.